This T cell receptor (beta chain) was found in a study of blood T cell repertoires in COVID-19. The wider study: Sites in the United States, Italy and Spain provided acute and convalescent COVID-19 samples. T cells, B-cell-depleted T cells, or PBMCs provided the cDNA or gDNA that served as material.

Germline V CDR1 and CDR2: SGDLS, YYNGEE. Trimming cost V 3 bases and J 3 bases, with 11 bases left between them. CDR3 length: 14 amino acids. Authors' processing steps: Quantification of nucleated cells was approximated via reference gene primer amplification. Assay used: immunoSEQ multiplex PCR; TCRdb lists only in-frame clones, some missing. The V and J calls and the clone size are those of that table, but D and trimming were determined from the DNA. The data hold over 250,000 clones, with about four fifths observed a single time. The chain combines TRBV9 with TRBJ2-3, with D possibly being TRBD1 (5 bases). The receptor was isolated from a human donor with COVID-19, enrolled during active disease. The donor label of this sample is uncertain. The sequenced material came from peripheral blood. The CDR3 here is CASSALTGTDTQYF. CDR3 in DNA: TGTGCCAGCAGCGCCCTAACAGGTACAGATACGCAGTATTTT.